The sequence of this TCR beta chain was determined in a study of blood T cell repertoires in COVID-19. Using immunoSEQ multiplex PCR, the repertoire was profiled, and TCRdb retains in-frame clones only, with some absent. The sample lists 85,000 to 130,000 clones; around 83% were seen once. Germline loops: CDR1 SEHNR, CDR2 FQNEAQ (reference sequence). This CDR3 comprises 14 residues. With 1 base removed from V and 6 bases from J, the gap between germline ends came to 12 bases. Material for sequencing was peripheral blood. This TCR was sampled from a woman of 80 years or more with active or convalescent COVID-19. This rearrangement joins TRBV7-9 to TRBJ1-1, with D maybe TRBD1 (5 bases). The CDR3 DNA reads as TGTGCCAGCAGCTTAGGCGGCAGGGTGCCTGAAGCTTTCTTT. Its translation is CASSLGGRVPEAFF.